What follows describes a single T cell receptor (beta chain). Antigen: not known. This table comes from immunoSEQ multiplex PCR, and its TCRdb copy is limited to in-frame clones, with some not included. Among approximately 79,000 clones listed, roughly 86% were seen once. This sample is drawn from a study of OX40 agonist ivuxolimab in advanced cancers. Findings of the study overall: There was clonal expansion of CD4+ and CD8+ blood T cells by week 6 at 0.1 to 3.0 mg/kg.

This sample comprised CD4+ or CD8+ T cells sorted from blood, obtained in a trial of the OX40 agonist ivuxolimab. The receptor was isolated from an adult with an advanced solid tumor such as melanoma, head and neck, liver or kidney cancer.

Written as DNA, the CDR3 is TGTGCCAGCAGTAGCGACAGGGTCAATCAGCCCCAGCATTTT. This gives the protein CASSSDRVNQPQHF. The chain links TRBV2 to TRBJ1-5; 7 bases align to TRBD1. Germline V gives CDR1 SNHLY, CDR2 FYNNEI. This CDR3 is built from 14 residues. V dropped 5 bases and J dropped 3; count of bases not matched to a gene: 4.